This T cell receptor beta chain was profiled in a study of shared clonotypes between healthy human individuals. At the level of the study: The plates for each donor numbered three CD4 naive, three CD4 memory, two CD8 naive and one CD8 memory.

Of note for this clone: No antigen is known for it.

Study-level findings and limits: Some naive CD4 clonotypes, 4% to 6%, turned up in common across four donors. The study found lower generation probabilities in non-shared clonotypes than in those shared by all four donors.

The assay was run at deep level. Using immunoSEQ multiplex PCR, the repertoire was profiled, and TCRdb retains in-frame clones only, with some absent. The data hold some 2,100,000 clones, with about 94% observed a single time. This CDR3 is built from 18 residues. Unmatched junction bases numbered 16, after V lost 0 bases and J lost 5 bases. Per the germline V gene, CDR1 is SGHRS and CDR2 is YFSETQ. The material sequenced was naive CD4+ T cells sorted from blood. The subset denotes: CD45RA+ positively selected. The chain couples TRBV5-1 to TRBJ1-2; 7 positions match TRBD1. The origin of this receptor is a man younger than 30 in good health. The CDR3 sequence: CASSLDRRGTLADYGYTF. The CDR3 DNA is TGCGCCAGCAGCTTGGATCGCAGGGGGACTTTGGCTGATTATGGCTACACCTTC.